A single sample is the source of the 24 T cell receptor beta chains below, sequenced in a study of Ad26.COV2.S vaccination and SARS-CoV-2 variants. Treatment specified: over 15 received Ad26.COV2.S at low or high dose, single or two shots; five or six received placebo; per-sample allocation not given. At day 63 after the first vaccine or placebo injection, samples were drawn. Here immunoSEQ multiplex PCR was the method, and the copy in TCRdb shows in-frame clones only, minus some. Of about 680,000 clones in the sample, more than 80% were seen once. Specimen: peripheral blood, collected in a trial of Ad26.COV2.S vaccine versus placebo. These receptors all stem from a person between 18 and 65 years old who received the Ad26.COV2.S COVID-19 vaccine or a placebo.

The CDR3: CASSGDRSSYEQYF. In DNA form, the CDR3 reads TGTGCCAGCAGTGGAGACCGGAGCTCCTACGAGCAGTACTTC. The chain joins TRBV2 to TRBJ2-7; D not certain. Germline V gene sequence: CDR1 SNHLY, CDR2 FYNNEI. Between the trimmed V and J ends, which lost 4 bases and 0 bases, there was a span of 10 bases. The CDR3 has 14 amino acids.

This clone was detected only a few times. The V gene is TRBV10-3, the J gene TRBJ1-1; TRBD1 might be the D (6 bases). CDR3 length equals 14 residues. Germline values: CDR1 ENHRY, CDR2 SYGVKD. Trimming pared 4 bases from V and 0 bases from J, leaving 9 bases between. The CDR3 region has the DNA TGTGCCATCAGTGGTAACAGGGTGAACACTGAAGCTTTCTTT. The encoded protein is CAISGNRVNTEAFF.

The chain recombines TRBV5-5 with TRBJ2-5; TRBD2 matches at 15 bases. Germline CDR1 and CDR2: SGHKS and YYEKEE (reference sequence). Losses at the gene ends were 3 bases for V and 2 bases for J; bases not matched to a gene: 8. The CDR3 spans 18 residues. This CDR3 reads CASSSYHGLAGGQETQYF. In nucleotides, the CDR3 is TGTGCCAGCAGCTCCTACCACGGACTAGCGGGGGGGCAAGAGACCCAGTACTTC. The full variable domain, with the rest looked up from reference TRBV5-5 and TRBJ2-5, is DAGVTQSPTHLIKTRGQQVTLRCSPISGHKSVSWYQQVLGQGPQFIFQYYEKEERGRGNFPDRFSARQFPNYSSELNVNALLLGDSALYLCASSSYHGLAGGQETQYFGPGTRLLVL.

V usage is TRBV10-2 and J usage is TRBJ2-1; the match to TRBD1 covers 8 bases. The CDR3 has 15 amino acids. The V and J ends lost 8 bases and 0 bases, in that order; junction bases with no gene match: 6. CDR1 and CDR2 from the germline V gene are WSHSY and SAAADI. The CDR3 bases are TGCGCCAGCTCGACAGGGGACAGCTCCTACAATGAGCAGTTCTTC. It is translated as CASSTGDSSYNEQFF.

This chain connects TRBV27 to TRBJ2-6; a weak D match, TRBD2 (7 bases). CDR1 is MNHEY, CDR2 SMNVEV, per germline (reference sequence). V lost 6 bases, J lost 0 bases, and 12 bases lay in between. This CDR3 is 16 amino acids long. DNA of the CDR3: TGTGCCAGCAGACAGAGGGGGGGCTCTGGGGCCAACGTCCTGACTTTC. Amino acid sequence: CASRQRGGSGANVLTF.

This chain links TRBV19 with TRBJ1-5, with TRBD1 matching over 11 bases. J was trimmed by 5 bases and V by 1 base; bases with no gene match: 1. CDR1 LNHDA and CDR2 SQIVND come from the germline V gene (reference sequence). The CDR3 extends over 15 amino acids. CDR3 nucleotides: TGTGCCAGTAGTATAGTGGGACAGGGGGATCAGCCCCAGCATTTT. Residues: CASSIVGQGDQPQHF.

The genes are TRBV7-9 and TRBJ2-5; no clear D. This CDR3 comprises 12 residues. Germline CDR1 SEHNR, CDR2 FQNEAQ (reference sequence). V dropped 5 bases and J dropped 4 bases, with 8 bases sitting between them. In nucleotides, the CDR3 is TGTGCCAGCAGCCAATGGGGAGAGACCCAGTACTTC. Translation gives CASSQWGETQYF.

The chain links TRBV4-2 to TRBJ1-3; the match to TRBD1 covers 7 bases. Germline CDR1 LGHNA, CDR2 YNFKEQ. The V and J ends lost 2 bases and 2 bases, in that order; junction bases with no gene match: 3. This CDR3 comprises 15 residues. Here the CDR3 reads CASSQSTGPGNTIYF. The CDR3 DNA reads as TGTGCCAGCAGCCAATCGACAGGGCCTGGAAACACCATATATTTT.

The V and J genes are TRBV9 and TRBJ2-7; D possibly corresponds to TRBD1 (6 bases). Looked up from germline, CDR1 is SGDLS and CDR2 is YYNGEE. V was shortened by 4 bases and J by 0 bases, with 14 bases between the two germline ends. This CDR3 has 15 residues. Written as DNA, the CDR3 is TGTGCCAGCAGCTTGGGACAACTGAGCTCCTACGAGCAGTACTTC. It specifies CASSLGQLSSYEQYF.

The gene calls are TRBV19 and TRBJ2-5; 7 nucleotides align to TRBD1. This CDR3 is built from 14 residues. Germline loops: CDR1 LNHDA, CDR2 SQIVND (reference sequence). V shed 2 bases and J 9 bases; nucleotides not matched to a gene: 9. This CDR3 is CASSITSGQGAQYF. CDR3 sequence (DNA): TGTGCCAGTAGTATAACATCCGGTCAGGGGGCCCAGTACTTC.

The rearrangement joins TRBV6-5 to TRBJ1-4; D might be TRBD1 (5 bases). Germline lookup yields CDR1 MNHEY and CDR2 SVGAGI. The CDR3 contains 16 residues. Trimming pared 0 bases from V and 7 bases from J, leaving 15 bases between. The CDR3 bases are TGTGCCAGCAGTTACTCGAGGTCAGGGTTGGGTGAAAAACTGTTTTTT. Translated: CASSYSRSGLGEKLFF.

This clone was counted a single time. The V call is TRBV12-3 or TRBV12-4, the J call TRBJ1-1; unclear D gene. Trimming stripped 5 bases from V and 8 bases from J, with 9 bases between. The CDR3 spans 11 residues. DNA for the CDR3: TGTGCCAGCAGTAAGTCAGCGGAAGCTTTCTTT. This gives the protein CASSKSAEAFF.

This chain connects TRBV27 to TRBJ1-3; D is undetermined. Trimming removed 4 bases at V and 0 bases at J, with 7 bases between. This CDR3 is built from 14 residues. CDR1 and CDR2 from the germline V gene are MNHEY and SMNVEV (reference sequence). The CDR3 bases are TGTGCCAGCAGTTCCAGCATCTCTGGAAACACCATATATTTT. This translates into CASSSSISGNTIYF.

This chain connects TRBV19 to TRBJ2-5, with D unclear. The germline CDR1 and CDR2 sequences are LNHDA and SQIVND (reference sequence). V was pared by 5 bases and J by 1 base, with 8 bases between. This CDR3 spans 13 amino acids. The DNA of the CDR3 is TGTGCCAGTAGTGGCGCAGCCCAAGAGACCCAGTACTTC. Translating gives CASSGAAQETQYF.

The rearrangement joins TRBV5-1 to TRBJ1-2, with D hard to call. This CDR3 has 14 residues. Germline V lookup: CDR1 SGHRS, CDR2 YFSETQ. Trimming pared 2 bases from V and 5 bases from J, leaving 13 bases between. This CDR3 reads CASSFTDQYYGYTF. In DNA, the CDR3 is TGCGCCAGCAGCTTCACAGATCAATATTATGGCTACACCTTC.

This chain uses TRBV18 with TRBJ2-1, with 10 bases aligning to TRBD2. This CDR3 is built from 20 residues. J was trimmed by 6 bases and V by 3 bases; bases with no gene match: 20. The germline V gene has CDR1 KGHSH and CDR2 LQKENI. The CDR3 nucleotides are TGTGCCAGCTCACCGAACCTAGCGGGAGCTTCCCAAAAGGGGGGCAATGAGCAGTTCTTC. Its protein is CASSPNLAGASQKGGNEQFF.

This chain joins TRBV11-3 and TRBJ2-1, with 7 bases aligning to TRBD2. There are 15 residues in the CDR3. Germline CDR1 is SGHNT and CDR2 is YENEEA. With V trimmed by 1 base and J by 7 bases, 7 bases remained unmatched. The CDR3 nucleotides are TGTGCCAGCAGCTTAGCTCGGACTAGTTGGAATGAGCAGTTCTTC. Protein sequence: CASSLARTSWNEQFF.

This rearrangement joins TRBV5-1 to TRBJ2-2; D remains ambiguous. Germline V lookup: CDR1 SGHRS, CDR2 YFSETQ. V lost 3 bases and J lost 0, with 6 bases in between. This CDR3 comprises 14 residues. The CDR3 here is CASSSRPNTGELFF. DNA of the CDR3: TGCGCCAGCAGCTCAAGGCCGAACACCGGGGAGCTGTTTTTT. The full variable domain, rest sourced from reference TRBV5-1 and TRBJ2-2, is KAGVTQTPRYLIKTRGQQVTLSCSPISGHRSVSWYQQTPGQGLQFLFEYFSETQRNKGNFPGRFSGRQFSNSRSEMNVSTLELGDSALYLCASSSRPNTGELFFGEGSRLTVL.

CDR3 in DNA: TGTGCCAGCAGTTACTCCCAAGCTAACTATGGCTACACCTTC. Translating gives CASSYSQANYGYTF. This rearrangement joins TRBV6-5 to TRBJ1-2; D is ambiguous. Per germline, CDR1 MNHEY and CDR2 SVGAGI. This CDR3 is 14 amino acids long. V gave up 0 bases and J gave up 0 bases, with 5 bases separating them.

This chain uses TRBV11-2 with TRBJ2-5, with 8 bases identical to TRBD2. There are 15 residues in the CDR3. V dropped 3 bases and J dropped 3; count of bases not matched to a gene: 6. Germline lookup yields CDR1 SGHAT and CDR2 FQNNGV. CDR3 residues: CASSFGGAFKETQYF. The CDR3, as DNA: TGTGCCAGCAGCTTCGGGGGGGCCTTTAAAGAGACCCAGTACTTC.

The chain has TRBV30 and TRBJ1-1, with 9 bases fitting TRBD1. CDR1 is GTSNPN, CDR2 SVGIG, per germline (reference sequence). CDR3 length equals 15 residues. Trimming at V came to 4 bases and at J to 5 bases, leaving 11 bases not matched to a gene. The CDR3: CAWKWTGEVGTEAFF. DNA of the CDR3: TGTGCCTGGAAATGGACAGGGGAGGTGGGAACTGAAGCTTTCTTT.

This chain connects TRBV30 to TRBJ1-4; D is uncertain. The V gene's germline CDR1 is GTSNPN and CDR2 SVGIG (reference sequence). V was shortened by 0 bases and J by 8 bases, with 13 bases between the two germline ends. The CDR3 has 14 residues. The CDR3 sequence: CAWSVQGSGEKLFF. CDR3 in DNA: TGTGCCTGGAGTGTACAAGGGTCCGGAGAAAAACTGTTTTTT.

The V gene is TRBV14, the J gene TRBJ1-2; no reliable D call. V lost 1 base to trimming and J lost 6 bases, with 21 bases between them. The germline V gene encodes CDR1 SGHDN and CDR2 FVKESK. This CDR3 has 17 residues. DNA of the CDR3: TGTGCCAGCAGCCAAGGGTCTAGGACGGCGGTGTTTGATGGCTACACCTTC. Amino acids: CASSQGSRTAVFDGYTF.

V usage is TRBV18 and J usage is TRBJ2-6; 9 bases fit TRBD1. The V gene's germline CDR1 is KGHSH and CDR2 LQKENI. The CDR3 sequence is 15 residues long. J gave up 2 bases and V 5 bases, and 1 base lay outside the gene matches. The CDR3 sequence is CASSRDRAGANVLTF. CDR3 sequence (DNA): TGTGCCAGCTCAAGGGACAGGGCTGGGGCCAACGTCCTGACTTTC.